The 19 T cell receptor beta chains below come from one sample, sequenced in a study of blood T cell repertoires in COVID-19. TCRdb's copy holds only in-frame clones and misses some; the assay was immunoSEQ multiplex PCR. The sample has 350,000 or so clones, about 90% seen once. Sequencing was done on a sample of peripheral blood. These receptors were collected from a woman in her twenties or thirties with COVID-19, enrolled during active disease.

Here the CDR3 reads CASSQELQGGTDTQYF. As DNA, the CDR3 is TGCGCCAGCAGCCAAGAATTACAGGGAGGCACAGATACGCAGTATTTT. The J gene is TRBJ2-3, the V gene TRBV4-3, with a possible D match to TRBD1 (6 bases). Germline V CDR1 and CDR2: LGHNA, YSLEER. The ends were cut back, 0 bases at V and 1 base at J, with 11 bases in the middle. The CDR3 is 16 residues long.

This chain links TRBV24-1 with TRBJ2-7; possible D gene TRBD1, 6 bases. The V end was cut by 8 bases, the J end by 2 bases, with 18 bases between. Germline loops: CDR1 KGHDR, CDR2 SFDVKD. The CDR3 has 15 amino acids. CDR3: CATKTGQTPPYEQYF. DNA of the CDR3: TGTGCCACCAAGACCGGACAGACACCTCCCTACGAGCAGTACTTC.

In this sample, this clone turned up a few times. Written as DNA, the CDR3 is TGTGCCAGCAGCATGGTCCGGGACAGGGTTTACGAGCAGTACTTC. Its protein product is CASSMVRDRVYEQYF. The chain is built from TRBV7-2 and TRBJ2-7; 9 bases are a match to TRBD1. The CDR3 length is 15 residues. The V gene's germline CDR1 is SGHTA and CDR2 FQGNSA. Germline trimming cut 5 bases from V and 4 bases from J; bases unmatched to any gene: 9.

This clone has a handful of counts. The rearrangement joins TRBV5-4 to TRBJ2-7, with 10 bases aligning to TRBD1. With V trimmed by 3 bases and J by 5 bases, 8 bases remained unmatched. There are 15 residues in the CDR3. Germline loops: CDR1 SGHNT, CDR2 YYREEE (reference sequence). The chain's CDR3 is CASSYVGTGVNEQYF. The CDR3 bases are TGTGCCAGCAGCTACGTCGGGACAGGGGTCAACGAGCAGTACTTC.

The chain has TRBV6-5 and TRBJ2-7, with D possibly TRBD1 on 5 matching bases. The CDR3 sequence is 15 residues long. Germline V gene data show CDR1 as MNHEY and CDR2 as SVGAGI. Trimming took off 6 bases at V and 2 bases at J, with 17 bases between the two ends. The CDR3 is CASSQGRLSAYEQYF. The CDR3 DNA sequence: TGTGCCAGCAGCCAGGGCCGGTTGAGCGCCTACGAGCAGTACTTC.

This rearrangement joins TRBV6-2 or TRBV6-3 to TRBJ1-2; 8 bases fit TRBD1. CDR3 length: 16 residues. CDR1 MNHEY and CDR2 SVGEGT come from the germline V gene. The ends lost 0 bases at V and 5 bases at J; junction bases unmatched: 8. The DNA for the CDR3 is TGTGCCAGCAGTTACTCACCGGACAGGGTTGGATATGGCTACACCTTC. Translation gives CASSYSPDRVGYGYTF.

The genes are TRBV10-3 and TRBJ2-7; 7 bases agree with TRBD2. The ends lost 3 bases at V and 5 bases at J; junction bases unmatched: 7. Germline CDR1 and CDR2: ENHRY and SYGVKD. The CDR3 is made up of 14 amino acids. The CDR3 DNA reads as TGTGCCATCAGTGATGGCGGGAGCAGAGACGAGCAGTACTTC. Amino acids: CAISDGGSRDEQYF.

For the CDR3, the DNA is TGTGCCAGCAGCTTAACAGCACTAGACTATGGCTACACCTTC. This translates into CASSLTALDYGYTF. The V call is TRBV13, the J call TRBJ1-2; D unclear. Germline V gene data show CDR1 as PRHDT and CDR2 as FYEKMQ (reference sequence). The CDR3 sequence is 14 residues long. V lost 2 bases and J 3 bases, leaving 10 bases between the germline ends.

The V gene is TRBV4-1, the J gene TRBJ2-4; 8 bases align to TRBD2. CDR1 and CDR2 (germline): MGHRA, YSYEKL. V was clipped by 1 base and J by 2 bases; unmatched bases: 10. CDR3 size: 18 residues. CDR3 region: CASSQATLERESKNIQYF. CDR3 nucleotides: TGCGCCAGCAGCCAAGCCACCCTTGAGCGGGAGTCCAAAAACATTCAGTACTTC.

This chain links TRBV7-9 with TRBJ2-3; D is possibly TRBD1 (5 bases). The ends were cut back, 6 bases at V and 0 bases at J, with 7 bases in the middle. The germline gives CDR1 SEHNR, CDR2 FQNEAQ (reference sequence). The CDR3 has 13 amino acids. The CDR3 is CASSRQSTDTQYF. CDR3 DNA sequence: TGTGCCAGCAGTCGACAGAGCACAGATACGCAGTATTTT.

The J gene is TRBJ1-1, the V gene TRBV30; 8 bases are shared with TRBD1. Germline lookup yields CDR1 GTSNPN and CDR2 SVGIG (reference sequence). The junction had 8 bases not matched to a gene; V was cut back by 4 bases and J by 4 bases. The CDR3 totals 14 residues. The CDR3 DNA is TGTGCCTGGACCCGACAGGGGTTGGTCACTGAAGCTTTCTTT. It codes for CAWTRQGLVTEAFF. The entire variable domain, with the rest obtained from reference TRBV30 and TRBJ1-1, is as follows: SQTIHQWPATLVQPVGSPLSLECTVEGTSNPNLYWYRQAAGRGLQLLFYSVGIGQISSEVPQNLSASRPQDRQFILSSKKLLLSDSGFYLCAWTRQGLVTEAFFGQGTRLTVV.

The chain couples TRBV3-1 (or the pseudogene TRBV3-2) to TRBJ2-1; 9 nucleotides match TRBD2. Germline assignment: CDR1 LGHDT and CDR2 YNNKEL (reference sequence). The junction had 13 bases not matched to a gene; V was cut back by 0 bases and J by 7 bases. The CDR3 has 18 amino acids. The CDR3 region has the DNA TGTGCCAGCAGCCAAGATGGGCCTTTGATAGCGGGAGTGAATGAGCAGTTCTTC. This codes for CASSQDGPLIAGVNEQFF.

The rearrangement links TRBV18 to TRBJ1-1; TRBD1 aligns across 10 bases. Germline values: CDR1 KGHSH, CDR2 LQKENI. The CDR3 is made up of 14 amino acids. V gave up 3 bases and J gave up 4 bases; unmatched junction bases: 2. The CDR3 nucleotides read TGTGCCAGCTCACCCGGGACAGGGGCCACTGAAGCTTTCTTT. This translates into CASSPGTGATEAFF.

The chain combines TRBV7-2 with TRBJ2-2; 13 bases agree with TRBD2. The germline CDR1 and CDR2 sequences are SGHTA and FQGNSA. The ends lost 4 bases at V and 1 base at J; junction bases unmatched: 0. The length of the CDR3 is 16 residues. The DNA of the CDR3 is TGTGCCAGCAGCTGGACTAGCGGGAGGAACACCGGGGAGCTGTTTTTT. Protein sequence: CASSWTSGRNTGELFF.

The J gene is TRBJ2-1, the V gene TRBV11-3; 11 positions match TRBD2. The J segment lost 5 bases and the V segment lost 5 bases, leaving 5 bases of the junction unmatched. The CDR3 is 15 residues long. The V gene's germline CDR1 is SGHNT and CDR2 YENEEA. The CDR3 spells CASSPTSGRHNEQFF. DNA of the CDR3: TGTGCCAGCAGCCCCACTAGCGGGAGACACAATGAGCAGTTCTTC.

This clone was recorded many times. In DNA form, the CDR3 reads TGTGCCAGCAGCCCAGGGACAACTAGCAATCAGCCCCAGCATTTT. It specifies CASSPGTTSNQPQHF. The chain joins TRBV3-1 (or the pseudogene TRBV3-2) to TRBJ1-5, with D possibly TRBD1 on 6 matching bases. The CDR3 loop spans 15 amino acids. The V gene's germline CDR1 is LGHDT and CDR2 YNNKEL (reference sequence). V lost 4 bases, J lost 0 bases, and 10 bases lay in between.

The genes are TRBV12-3 or TRBV12-4 and TRBJ2-1, with D possibly matching TRBD2 (6 bases). CDR3 length equals 11 residues. Trimming cost V 6 bases and J 16 bases, with 16 bases left between them. This chain's CDR3 is CASRLMRDAFF. The CDR3 nucleotides read TGTGCCAGCAGACTTATGCGGGACGCCTTCTTC.

CDR3 amino acids: CASSRGQSAVDTIYF. In DNA form, the CDR3 reads TGTGCCAGCTCAAGAGGACAGTCAGCGGTGGACACCATATATTTT. The J gene is TRBJ1-3, the V gene TRBV18; maybe TRBD1 (6 bases). The germline V gene has CDR1 KGHSH and CDR2 LQKENI. V was clipped by 5 bases and J by 8 bases, with 19 bases between them. The CDR3 loop spans 15 amino acids.

This chain uses TRBV28 with TRBJ2-2; 9 bases align to TRBD2. There are 15 residues in the CDR3. Germline lookup yields CDR1 MDHEN and CDR2 SYDVKM. V shed 6 bases, J shed 0 bases, and the junction held 2 bases outside the gene matches. CDR3 residues: CASSSGGPNTGELFF. CDR3 nucleotide sequence: TGTGCCAGCAGCAGCGGGGGGCCGAACACCGGGGAGCTGTTTTTT.